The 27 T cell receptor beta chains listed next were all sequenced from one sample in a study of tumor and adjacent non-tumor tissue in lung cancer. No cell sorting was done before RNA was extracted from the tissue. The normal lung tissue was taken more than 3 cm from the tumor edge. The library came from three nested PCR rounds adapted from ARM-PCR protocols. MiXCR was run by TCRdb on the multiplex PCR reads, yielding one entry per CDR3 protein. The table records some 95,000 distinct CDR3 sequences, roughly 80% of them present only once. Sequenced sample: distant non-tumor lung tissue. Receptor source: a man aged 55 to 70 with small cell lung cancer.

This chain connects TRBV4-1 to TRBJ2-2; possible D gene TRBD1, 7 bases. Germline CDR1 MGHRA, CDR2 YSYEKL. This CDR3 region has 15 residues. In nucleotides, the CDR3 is TGCGTCAACAGCAGCAGGGGGGCCTATACCTGGGAGCTGTTTTTT. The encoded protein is CVNSSRGAYTWELFF.

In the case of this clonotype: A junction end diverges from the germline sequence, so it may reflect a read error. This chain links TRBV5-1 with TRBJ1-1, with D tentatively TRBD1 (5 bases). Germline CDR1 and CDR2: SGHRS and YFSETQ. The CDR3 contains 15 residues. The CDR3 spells CASSLVRGMNTEALF. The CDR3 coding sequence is TGCGCCAGCAGCTTAGTACGGGGGATGAACACTGAAGCTCTCTTT.

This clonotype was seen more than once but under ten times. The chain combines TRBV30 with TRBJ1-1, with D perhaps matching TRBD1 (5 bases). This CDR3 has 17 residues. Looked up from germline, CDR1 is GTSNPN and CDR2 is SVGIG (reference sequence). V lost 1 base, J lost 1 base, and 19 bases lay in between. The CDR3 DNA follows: TGTGCCTGGAGTGACAAGGGGCGGGGAAATTGGAACACTGAAGCTTTCTTT. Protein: CAWSDKGRGNWNTEAFF.

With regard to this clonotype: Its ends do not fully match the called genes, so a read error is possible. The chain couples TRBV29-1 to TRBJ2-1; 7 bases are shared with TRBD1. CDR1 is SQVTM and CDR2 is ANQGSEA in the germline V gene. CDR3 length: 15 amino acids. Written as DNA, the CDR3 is TGCACTTACGCCGGGACAGACCTAATGTACAATGTGCAGTTCTTC. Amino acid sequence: CTYAGTDLMYNVQFF.

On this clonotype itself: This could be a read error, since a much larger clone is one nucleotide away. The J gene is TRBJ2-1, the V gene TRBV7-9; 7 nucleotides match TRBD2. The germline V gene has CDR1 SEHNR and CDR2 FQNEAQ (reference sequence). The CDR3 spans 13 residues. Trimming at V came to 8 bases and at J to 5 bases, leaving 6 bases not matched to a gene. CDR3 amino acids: CASGRGEDNEQFF. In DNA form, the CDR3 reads TGTGCCAGCGGCCGGGGGGAGGACAATGAGCAGTTCTTC. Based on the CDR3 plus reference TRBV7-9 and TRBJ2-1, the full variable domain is DTGVSQNPRHKITKRGQNVTFRCDPISEHNRLYWYRQTLGQGPEFLTYFQNEAQLEKSRLLSDRFSAERPKGSFSTLEIQRTEQGDSAMYLCASGRGEDNEQFFGPGTRLTVL.

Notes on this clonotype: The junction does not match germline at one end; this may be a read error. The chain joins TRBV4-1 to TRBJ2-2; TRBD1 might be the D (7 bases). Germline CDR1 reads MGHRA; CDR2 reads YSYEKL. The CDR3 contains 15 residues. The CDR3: CAISSRGAYTGELFF. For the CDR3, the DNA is TGCGCCATCAGCAGCAGGGGGGCTTATACTGGAGAGCTGTTTTTT.

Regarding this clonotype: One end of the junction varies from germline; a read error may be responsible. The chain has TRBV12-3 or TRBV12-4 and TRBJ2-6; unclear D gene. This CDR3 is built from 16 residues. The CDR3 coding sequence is TGTGTCAGCAGTTTAGGATACGGACCTGGGGCCAACGTCCTGACTTTC. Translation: CVSSLGYGPGANVLTF.

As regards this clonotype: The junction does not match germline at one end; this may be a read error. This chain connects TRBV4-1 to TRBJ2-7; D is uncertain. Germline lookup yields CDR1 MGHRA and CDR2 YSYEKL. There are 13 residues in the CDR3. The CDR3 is CASSFSRLYEQYF. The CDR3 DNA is TGTGCCAGCAGTTTCAGCAGACTCTACGAGCAGTACTTC.

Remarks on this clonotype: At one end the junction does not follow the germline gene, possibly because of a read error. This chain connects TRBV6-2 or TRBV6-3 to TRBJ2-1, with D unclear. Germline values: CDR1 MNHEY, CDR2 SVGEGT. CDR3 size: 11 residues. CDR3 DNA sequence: TGTACCAGCAGTTACCCGGGTAGGCAGTTATTC. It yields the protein CTSSYPGRQLF.

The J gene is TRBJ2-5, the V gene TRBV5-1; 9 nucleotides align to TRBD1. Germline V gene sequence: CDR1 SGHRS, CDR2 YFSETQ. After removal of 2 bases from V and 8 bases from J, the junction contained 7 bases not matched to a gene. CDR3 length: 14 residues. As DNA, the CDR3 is TGCGCCAGCAGCTTCACAGGGGGCAGGGATACCCAGTACTTC. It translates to CASSFTGGRDTQYF. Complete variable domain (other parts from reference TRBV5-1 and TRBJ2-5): KAGVTQTPRYLIKTRGQQVTLSCSPISGHRSVSWYQQTPGQGLQFLFEYFSETQRNKGNFPGRFSGRQFSNSRSEMNVSTLELGDSALYLCASSFTGGRDTQYFGPGTRLLVL.

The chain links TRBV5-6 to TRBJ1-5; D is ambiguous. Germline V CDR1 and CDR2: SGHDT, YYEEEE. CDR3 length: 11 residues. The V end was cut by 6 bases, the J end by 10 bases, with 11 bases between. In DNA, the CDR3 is TGTGCCAGCATCACCTGTCAACCCCAGCATTTT. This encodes CASITCQPQHF.

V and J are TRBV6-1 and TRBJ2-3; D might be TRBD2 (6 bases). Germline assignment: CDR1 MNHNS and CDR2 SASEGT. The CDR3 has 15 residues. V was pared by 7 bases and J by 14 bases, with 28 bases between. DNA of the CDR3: TGTGCCAGCACCGCACCTAGCGAAGGAACAGATAGGCGGTATTTT. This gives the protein CASTAPSEGTDRRYF.

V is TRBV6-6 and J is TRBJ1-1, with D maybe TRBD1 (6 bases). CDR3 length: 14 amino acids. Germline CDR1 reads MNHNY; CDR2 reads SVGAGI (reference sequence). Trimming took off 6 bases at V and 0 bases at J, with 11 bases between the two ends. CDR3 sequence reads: CASSRQVVNTEAFF. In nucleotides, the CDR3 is TGTGCCAGCAGCCGACAGGTTGTGAACACTGAAGCTTTCTTT.

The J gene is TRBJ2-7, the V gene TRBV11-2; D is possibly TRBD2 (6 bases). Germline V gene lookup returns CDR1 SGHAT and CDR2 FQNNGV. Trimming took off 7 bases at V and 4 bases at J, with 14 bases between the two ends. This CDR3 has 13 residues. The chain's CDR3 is CASKIPSAYEQYV. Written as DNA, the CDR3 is TGTGCCAGCAAGATCCCTAGCGCATACGAGCAGTACGTC.

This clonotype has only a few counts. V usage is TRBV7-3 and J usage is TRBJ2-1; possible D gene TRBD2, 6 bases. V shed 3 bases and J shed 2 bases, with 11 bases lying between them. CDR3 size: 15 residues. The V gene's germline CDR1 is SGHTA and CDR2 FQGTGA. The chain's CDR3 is CASSFGTSPYNEQFF. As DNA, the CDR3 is TGTGCCAGCAGCTTCGGGACTTCGCCCTACAATGAGCAGTTCTTC.

CDR3 in DNA: TGCGCCAGAAGCCTCCAGGGAGTGGCAGCAGATACGCAGTATTTT. Protein: CARSLQGVAADTQYF. The chain employs TRBV5-1 and TRBJ2-3; D tentatively fits TRBD1 or TRBD2 (5 bases each). The V end was cut by 8 bases, the J end by 4 bases, with 20 bases between. The CDR3 totals 15 residues. The germline gives CDR1 SGHRS, CDR2 YFSETQ.

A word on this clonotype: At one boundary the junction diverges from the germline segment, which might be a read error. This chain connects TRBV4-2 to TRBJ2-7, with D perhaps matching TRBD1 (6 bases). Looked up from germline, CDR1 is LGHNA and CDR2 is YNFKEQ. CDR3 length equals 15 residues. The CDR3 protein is CASSEEHTGTYEQYF. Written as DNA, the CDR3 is TGTGCCAGCAGCGAAGAGCACACAGGGACCTACGAGCAGTACTTC.

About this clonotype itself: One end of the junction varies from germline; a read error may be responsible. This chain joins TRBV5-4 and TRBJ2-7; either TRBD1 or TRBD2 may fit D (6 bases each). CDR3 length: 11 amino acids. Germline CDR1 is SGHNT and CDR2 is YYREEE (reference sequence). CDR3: CASSMRGERYF. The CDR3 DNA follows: TGTGCCAGCAGCATGAGGGGGGAGCGGTACTTC.

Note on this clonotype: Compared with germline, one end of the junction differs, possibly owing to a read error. The CDR3 coding sequence is TGCACCAGCAGCTTGGTCTCCGGGGAGAGGTACGGCTACACCTTC. This codes for CTSSLVSGERYGYTF. V usage is TRBV5-1 and J usage is TRBJ1-2; D is unresolved. The germline V gene has CDR1 SGHRS and CDR2 YFSETQ. CDR3 length equals 15 residues.

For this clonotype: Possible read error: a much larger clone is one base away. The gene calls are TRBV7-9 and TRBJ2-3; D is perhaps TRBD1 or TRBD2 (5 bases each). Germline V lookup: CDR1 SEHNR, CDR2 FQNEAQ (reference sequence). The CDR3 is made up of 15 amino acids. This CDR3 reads CASRGFAASTGTQYF. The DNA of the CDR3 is TGTGCCAGCAGGGGCTTCGCGGCTAGCACAGGTACGCAGTATTTT.

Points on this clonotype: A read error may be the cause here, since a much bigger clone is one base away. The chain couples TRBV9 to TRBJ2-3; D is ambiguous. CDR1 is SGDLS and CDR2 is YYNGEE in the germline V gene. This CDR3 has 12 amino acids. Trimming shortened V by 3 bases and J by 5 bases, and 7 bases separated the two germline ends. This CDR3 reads CASSAILDTQYF. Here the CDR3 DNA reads TGTGCCAGCAGCGCCATACTAGATACGCAGTATTTT.

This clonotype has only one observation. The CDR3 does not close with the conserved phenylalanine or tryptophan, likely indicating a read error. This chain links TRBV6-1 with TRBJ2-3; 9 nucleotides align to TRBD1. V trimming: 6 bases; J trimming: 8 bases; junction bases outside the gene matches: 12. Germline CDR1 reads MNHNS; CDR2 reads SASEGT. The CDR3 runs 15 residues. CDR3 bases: TGTGCCAGCAGCTACGGGACAGGGCTCACCACTACGCAGTATTAT. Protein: CASSYGTGLTTTQYY.

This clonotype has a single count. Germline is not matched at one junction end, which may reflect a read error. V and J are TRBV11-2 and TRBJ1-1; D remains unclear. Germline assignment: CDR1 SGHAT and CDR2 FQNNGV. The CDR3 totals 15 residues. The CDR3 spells CAGSLVTRRYTEAFF. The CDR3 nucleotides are TGTGCCGGCAGCTTAGTAACAAGGAGGTACACTGAAGCTTTCTTT.

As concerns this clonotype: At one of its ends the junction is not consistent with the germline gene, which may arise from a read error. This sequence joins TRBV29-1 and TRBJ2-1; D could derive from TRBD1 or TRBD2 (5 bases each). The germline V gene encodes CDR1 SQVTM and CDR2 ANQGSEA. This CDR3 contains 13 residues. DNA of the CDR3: TGCAGCGCTTCCGGGACGGCTTACGATAAGCAGCTCTTC. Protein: CSASGTAYDKQLF.

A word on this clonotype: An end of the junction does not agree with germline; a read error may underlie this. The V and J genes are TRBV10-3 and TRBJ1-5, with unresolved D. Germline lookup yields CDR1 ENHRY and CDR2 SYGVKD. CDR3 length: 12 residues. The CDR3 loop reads CATKSINQPQHF. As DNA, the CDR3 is TGCGCCACCAAGTCTATCAATCAGCCCCAGCATTTT.

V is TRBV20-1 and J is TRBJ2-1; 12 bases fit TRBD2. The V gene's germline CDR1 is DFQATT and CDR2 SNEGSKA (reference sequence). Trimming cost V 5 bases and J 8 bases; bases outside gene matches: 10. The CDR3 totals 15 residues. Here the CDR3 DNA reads TGCAGTGCTTGGCGACTAGCGGGAGAGGGGGATGAGCAGTTCTTC. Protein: CSAWRLAGEGDEQFF.

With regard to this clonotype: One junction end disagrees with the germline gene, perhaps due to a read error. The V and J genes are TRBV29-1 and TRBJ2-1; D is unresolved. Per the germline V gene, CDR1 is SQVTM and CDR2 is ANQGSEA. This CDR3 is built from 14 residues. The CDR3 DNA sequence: TGCAGCGTTGTAATCAGCAACATTGGCAATGGGCAGTTCTTC. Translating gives CSVVISNIGNGQFF.